This T cell receptor (beta chain) came from a study of shared clonotypes between healthy human individuals (dated by TCRdb to the early 2020s). About the investigation overall: A couple of women and a few men aged 18 to 49 years were included in the cohort. For each donor, three plates each were used for CD4 naive and CD4 memory, two plates were used for CD8 naive, and one plate was used for CD8 memory. The study deeply sequenced blood TCR repertoires of about five healthy adults to estimate repertoire size and the extent of clonotype sharing between individuals. To increase sequencing depth and limit assay-specific biases, different laboratories used diverse techniques to prepare libraries and sequence TCR repertoires. Per donor, leukapheresis produced somewhere between about 0.9 and 9 billion PBMCs.

Beyond this particular receptor, the publication reports: When several donors were compared, the shared fraction of clonotypes was about 5% for naive CD4, approximately 3.3% for naive CD8, more than 2% for memory CD4, and roughly 0.4% for memory CD8. Sampling was restricted to blood, and TCR repertoires in tissues likely differ from the TCR repertoires found in blood. Clonotypes shared by all four sorted-subset donors showed higher generation probabilities than non-shared clonotypes. Incomplete sequencing was indicated by rarefaction of sorted-subset datasets, despite the large sequencing depth. Pairwise subsampling led to the expectation that sequencing depth would affect the degree of clonotype sharing among donors. Because the study included a small number of donors, the genetic and exposure-history diversity represented was limited. Larger estimated clonotype richness was generally found for naive subsets than for memory subsets.

Details on this clone: Its antigen is unknown. No much larger clonotype is one base removed from it; base qualities were not supplied.

Trimmed from V: 7 bases; trimmed from J: 7 bases; junction bases lacking a gene match: 8. The germline V gene specifies SNHLY as CDR1 and FYNNEI as CDR2. Including the terminal cysteine and phenylalanine, the CDR3 comprises 16 residues. Left in the record is the CDR3 DNA by itself, 48 bases read in frame from the first base. TCR CDR3 regions were amplified from genomic DNA by multiplex PCR using the deep immunoSEQ assay. Extracted genomic DNA from each cell subset was distributed evenly across all wells of several immunoSEQ 96-well plates, and each plate was treated as a replicate. For sorted subsets, roughly 200 ng of genomic DNA, equivalent to some 33,000 T cell genomes, went into each replicate PCR. Purified libraries were quantified with a Qubit 3.0 fluorometer, sized on a Bioanalyzer 2100, and re-quantified with the KAPA Library Quantification kit. Each immunoSEQ 96-well plate was sequenced on its own single-read 150-cycle Illumina NextSeq 550 flow cell. Regarding the original processing steps: Because only junctional sequences without quality scores were contained in the immunoSEQ output, filtering matching that applied to full-length reads could not be performed. To assign V/J genes and CDR3, sequences were annotated against IMGT germline references using PyIR, a Python wrapper for IgBLAST v1.9. Reads were removed for weak V/J assignments (E-value above 1e-6), missing CDR3, stop codons, out-of-frame junctions, or ambiguous translated residues. V3J clonotypes were defined as sequences sharing the same inferred V gene, J gene, and CDR3 amino acid sequence. Percentage overlap between repertoires was computed as shared unique clonotypes divided by the size of the smaller repertoire. RTK rarefaction, the Chao1 estimator, and Recon v2.1 estimates of unobserved clonotypes were used to assess repertoire richness. OLGA was used to compute generation probabilities for all TCRbeta clonotypes that the gDNA method yielded from a few donors. In TCRdb, the immuneACCESS table is reduced to in-frame sequences with V and J assigned. These tables do not hold every clone; where another copy was compared, an unresolved V gene accounts for under half, and the others remain unexplained. For V, J and clone size, that table is used; D and trimming come from the DNA. This sample holds millions of clones; around nine tenths were observed only once. The biggest ten clones account for around 0.14% of the sample.

The donors were healthy, HIV-negative adults with no recently reported acute infections or vaccinations. All donors were Caucasian adults living in Nashville, Tennessee, USA. CD4+ T cells were enriched by magnetic negative selection, after which naive cells were positively selected on CD45RA and the negative fraction was taken as the memory subset. After blood collection by leukapheresis, PBMCs were isolated using Ficoll-Histopaque density gradient centrifugation and then cryopreserved in the vapor phase of liquid nitrogen. Analytical flow cytometry was used to check the purity and quantity of each magnetically sorted T cell population. Each sorted fraction had its genomic DNA isolated and then quantified by UV absorbance on a Nanodrop 2000c.

Sequencing used naive CD4+ T cells sorted from blood. According to the study, the label for this sample's cell subset or site signals: CD45RA+ positively selected. Recombination connected TRBV2 to TRBJ1-6; TRBD1 matches 12 bases in the middle. This receptor was obtained from a man aged 18 to 29 in good health. This receptor has the CDR3 CASTSGQGAGNSPLHF. In nucleotides, the sequence is TGTGCCAGCACCTCGGGACAGGGGGCCGGAAATTCACCCCTCCACTTT.